What follows are 15 T cell receptor beta chains derived from one specimen sequenced in a study of cytomegalovirus exposure and HLA in healthy donors. Vbeta (60) and Jbeta (13) primers were used in the PCR. Sequenced by immunoSEQ multiplex PCR; TCRdb stores in-frame clones only, minus some. The sample holds more than 50,000 clones. The source material was PBMCs. The receptors were sampled from a middle-aged woman in good health and CMV-seronegative.

The chain joins TRBV30 to TRBJ1-1; TRBD1 is a possible D gene (6 bases). The CDR3 contains 11 residues. Per the germline V gene, CDR1 is GTSNPN and CDR2 is SVGIG (reference sequence). V lost 8 bases, J lost 9 bases, and 16 bases lay in between. The CDR3 protein is CAGRPGHKAFF. In nucleotides, the CDR3 is TGTGCCGGAAGGCCGGGACACAAAGCTTTCTTT.

V usage is TRBV19 and J usage is TRBJ1-5; 12 bases map to TRBD1. The germline CDR1 and CDR2 sequences are LNHDA and SQIVND (reference sequence). The trim removed 6 bases at V and 7 bases at J, leaving 7 bases unmatched. The CDR3 is made up of 15 amino acids. The CDR3 loop is CASRGQGAHSQPQHF. In DNA, the CDR3 is TGTGCCAGTAGGGGACAGGGGGCCCATAGCCAGCCCCAGCATTTT.

V is TRBV4-1 and J is TRBJ1-5; possible D gene TRBD1, 6 bases. V shed 0 bases and J shed 3 bases, with 12 bases lying between them. The CDR3 is 16 residues long. Germline assignment: CDR1 MGHRA and CDR2 YSYEKL. As DNA, the CDR3 is TGCGCCAGCAGCCAAGAAATGGGGGCCTTCAATCAGCCCCAGCATTTT. Residues: CASSQEMGAFNQPQHF.

The CDR3 region is CASSLVRLGANTGELFF. The CDR3, as DNA: TGTGCCAGCAGCTTAGTTCGCTTGGGCGCGAACACCGGGGAGCTGTTTTTT. The chain employs TRBV7-6 and TRBJ2-2; D ambiguous. This CDR3 is 17 amino acids long. The germline V gene has CDR1 SGHVS and CDR2 FNYEAQ. With 1 base removed from V and 0 bases from J, the gap between germline ends came to 12 bases. Full variable domain (outside the CDR3, taken from reference TRBV7-6 and TRBJ2-2): GAGVSQSPRYKVTKRGQDVALRCDPISGHVSLYWYRQALGQGPEFLTYFNYEAQQDKSGLPNDRFSAERPEGSISTLTIQRTEQRDSAMYRCASSLVRLGANTGELFFGEGSRLTVL.

The chain links TRBV7-2 to TRBJ1-1, with 7 bases that match TRBD1. The length of the CDR3 is 13 residues. The ends lost 3 bases at V and 5 bases at J; junction bases unmatched: 3. Germline V lookup: CDR1 SGHTA, CDR2 FQGNSA. The CDR3: CASSFDRETEAFF. The DNA of the CDR3 is TGTGCCAGCAGCTTTGACAGGGAAACTGAAGCTTTCTTT.

V usage is TRBV5-8 and J usage is TRBJ2-7; 7 nucleotides align to TRBD2. Germline assignment: CDR1 SGHTS and CDR2 YDEGEE. V lost 2 bases and J lost 0; bases outside the gene matches: 5. The CDR3 runs 15 residues. This CDR3 reads CASSFRDYSSYEQYF. The CDR3 bases are TGTGCCAGCAGCTTCCGGGACTATAGCTCCTACGAGCAGTACTTC.

The V call is TRBV2, the J call TRBJ2-1, with 10 bases matching TRBD2. The CDR3 sequence is 14 residues long. V shed 7 bases and J 9 bases; nucleotides not matched to a gene: 9. The germline V gene has CDR1 SNHLY and CDR2 FYNNEI. The CDR3 nucleotides are TGTGCCAGCACCCCCGGAGCGGGAGGGTCTGAGCAGTTCTTC. Amino acid sequence: CASTPGAGGSEQFF.

The chain is built from TRBV4-3 and TRBJ2-3; 8 bases map to TRBD2. The CDR3 covers 17 residues. J gave up 4 bases and V 0 bases, and 9 bases lay outside the gene matches. Germline CDR1 and CDR2: LGHNA and YSLEER. The CDR3 DNA reads as TGCGCCAGCAGCCAAGATTCTCTAGCGGGCAGGGCAGATACGCAGTATTTT. It is translated as CASSQDSLAGRADTQYF.

The CDR3 here is CASRTIGGTANYGYTF. Here the CDR3 DNA reads TGTGCCAGCAGGACGATCGGGGGGACCGCTAACTATGGCTACACCTTC. This chain uses TRBV28 with TRBJ1-2; possible D gene TRBD1, 5 bases. Germline V CDR1 and CDR2: MDHEN, SYDVKM. Trimming removed 6 bases from V and 0 bases from J, with 17 bases in between. The CDR3 covers 16 residues.

The V call is TRBV10-3, the J call TRBJ2-2, with D possibly being TRBD2 (6 bases). There are 14 residues in the CDR3. Trimming removed 7 bases from V and 0 bases from J, with 9 bases in between. Germline lookup yields CDR1 ENHRY and CDR2 SYGVKD. The CDR3 reads CAIMAGTNTGELFF. In DNA form, the CDR3 reads TGTGCCATCATGGCGGGAACGAACACCGGGGAGCTGTTTTTT.

The rearrangement uses TRBV27 and TRBJ2-7, with 9 positions matching TRBD1. V dropped 6 bases and J dropped 4; count of bases not matched to a gene: 1. Germline CDR1 and CDR2: MNHEY and SMNVEV (reference sequence). The length of the CDR3 is 12 residues. The CDR3 DNA is TGTGCCAGCAGACAGGGGGCTTACGAGCAGTACTTC. Residues: CASRQGAYEQYF.

The chain combines TRBV19 with TRBJ1-2; TRBD1 might be the D (6 bases). Germline V CDR1 and CDR2: LNHDA, SQIVND (reference sequence). Trimming shortened V by 4 bases and J by 2 bases, and 17 bases separated the two germline ends. The CDR3 consists of 16 residues. CDR3 coding DNA: TGTGCCAGTAGTAGACCTCAGGGGCGCGGGAACTATGGCTACACCTTC. Encoded protein: CASSRPQGRGNYGYTF.

The chain recombines TRBV19 with TRBJ2-7; TRBD1 matches 8 bases. The CDR3 spans 14 residues. Trimming removed 4 bases from V and 2 bases from J; junction bases left unmatched: 4. Per the germline V gene, CDR1 is LNHDA and CDR2 is SQIVND (reference sequence). In nucleotides, the CDR3 is TGTGCCAGTAGTAACCAGGGGGCTGCCTACGAGCAGTACTTC. Protein: CASSNQGAAYEQYF. Filled out from reference TRBV19 and TRBJ2-7, the complete variable domain reads DGGITQSPKYLFRKEGQNVTLSCEQNLNHDAMYWYRQDPGQGLRLIYYSQIVNDFQKGDIAEGYSVSREKKESFPLTVTSAQKNPTAFYLCASSNQGAAYEQYFGPGTRLTVT.

CDR3 coding DNA: TGTGCCAGTCGGACAGGACCTCAGGGGGAGCAGTACTTC. This encodes CASRTGPQGEQYF. The chain links TRBV6-5 to TRBJ2-7, with 7 positions matching TRBD1. Trimming took 9 bases from V and 7 from J; bases not matched to a gene: 12. This CDR3 has 13 amino acids. Looked up from germline, CDR1 is MNHEY and CDR2 is SVGAGI.

This rearrangement joins TRBV19 to TRBJ1-1; D is ambiguous. Germline CDR1 is LNHDA and CDR2 is SQIVND (reference sequence). V lost 6 bases, J lost 1 base, and 12 bases lay in between. The CDR3 has 14 amino acids. DNA for the CDR3: TGTGCCAGTAGAGCTCGGAGCTCGAACACTGAAGCTTTCTTT. Amino acid sequence: CASRARSSNTEAFF.